What follows are 19 T cell receptor beta chains derived from one specimen sequenced in a study of T cell responses to AZD1222 COVID-19 vaccine. TCRdb's copy holds only in-frame clones and misses some; the assay was immunoSEQ multiplex PCR. The repertoire holds about 99,000 clones, with approximately 94% as singletons. The sequences come from peripheral blood, collected on day 0 of AZD1222 vaccination. Receptor source: an adult in good health.

The chain has TRBV5-4 and TRBJ1-5, with D maybe TRBD1 (5 bases). This CDR3 region has 14 residues. V shed 4 bases and J shed 5 bases, with 13 bases lying between them. The germline gives CDR1 SGHNT, CDR2 YYREEE (reference sequence). The CDR3 protein is CASSDGTDHQPQHF. The CDR3 DNA is TGTGCCAGCAGCGACGGGACGGATCATCAGCCCCAGCATTTT. Drawing the rest from reference TRBV5-4 and TRBJ1-5, the complete variable domain is ETGVTQSPTHLIKTRGQQVTLRCSSQSGHNTVSWYQQALGQGPQFIFQYYREEENGRGNFPPRFSGLQFPNYSSELNVNALELDDSALYLCASSDGTDHQPQHFGDGTRLSIL.

The rearrangement joins TRBV9 to TRBJ1-1; D is unresolved. The CDR3 contains 14 residues. CDR1 and CDR2 (germline): SGDLS, YYNGEE. V was shortened by 0 bases and J by 4 bases, with 10 bases between the two germline ends. In nucleotides, the CDR3 is TGTGCCAGCAGCGTAGTGCCCGAGGGCACTGAAGCTTTCTTT. Protein product: CASSVVPEGTEAFF.

The rearrangement uses TRBV5-4 and TRBJ1-4, with D possibly matching TRBD1 (5 bases). The CDR3 loop spans 13 amino acids. V gave up 4 bases and J gave up 11 bases, with 15 bases separating them. Germline lookup yields CDR1 SGHNT and CDR2 YYREEE (reference sequence). DNA for the CDR3: TGTGCCAGCAGCGGGGGGACGGAAAATAAACTGTTTTTT. It is translated as CASSGGTENKLFF.

This clone was seen just once. V and J are TRBV7-2 and TRBJ1-2; D not resolved. V shed 3 bases and J shed 0 bases, with 11 bases lying between them. The germline V gene has CDR1 SGHTA and CDR2 FQGNSA. There are 15 residues in the CDR3. The CDR3 reads CASSFRSTANYGYTF. The DNA of the CDR3 is TGTGCCAGCAGCTTCAGGTCTACAGCTAACTATGGCTACACCTTC.

This rearrangement joins TRBV18 to TRBJ1-6; D might be TRBD1 (5 bases). The V and J ends lost 1 base and 8 bases respectively, with 9 bases between them. Germline loops: CDR1 KGHSH, CDR2 LQKENI. CDR3 length: 14 residues. CDR3 loop: CASSPRDQDSPLHF. The CDR3 DNA sequence: TGTGCCAGCTCACCACGGGACCAGGATTCACCCCTCCACTTT.

This sequence joins TRBV4-3 and TRBJ2-2, with 10 bases identical to TRBD1. The trim removed 3 bases at V and 7 bases at J, leaving 11 bases unmatched. The CDR3 spans 17 residues. Germline CDR1 and CDR2: LGHNA and YSLEER. The DNA of the CDR3 is TGCGCCAGCAGCCACGCGCTCGGGACAGGGGTCATCGGGGAGCTGTTTTTT. It specifies CASSHALGTGVIGELFF.

J is TRBJ2-2 and V is TRBV19; possibly TRBD1 for D (5 bases). Trimming cost V 3 bases and J 5 bases, with 13 bases left between them. The CDR3 totals 15 residues. In germline, CDR1 is LNHDA, CDR2 SQIVND (reference sequence). The CDR3 reads CASSMGRVGTGELFF. In DNA form, the CDR3 reads TGTGCCAGTAGTATGGGCAGGGTAGGGACCGGGGAGCTGTTTTTT.

The chain couples TRBV28 to TRBJ2-5; 8 bases match TRBD1. The CDR3 covers 18 residues. Trimming cost V 3 bases and J 5 bases; bases outside gene matches: 17. Germline assignment: CDR1 MDHEN and CDR2 SYDVKM. The CDR3 nucleotides read TGTGCCAGCAGTTTTGGGCGACAGGGGCGGTCAGGGCGGGAGACCCAGTACTTC. Translating it yields CASSFGRQGRSGRETQYF. The full variable domain, its missing parts supplied by reference TRBV28 and TRBJ2-5, is DVKVTQSSRYLVKRTGEKVFLECVQDMDHENMFWYRQDPGLGLRLIYFSYDVKMKEKGDIPEGYSVSREKKERFSLILESASTNQTSMYLCASSFGRQGRSGRETQYFGPGTRLLVL.

This chain uses TRBV12-3 or TRBV12-4 with TRBJ1-2; 8 bases are a match to TRBD1. J lost 6 bases, V lost 3 bases, and 3 bases had no gene match. The CDR3 consists of 13 residues. The CDR3 nucleotides are TGTGCCAGCAGTTTCACAGGGGGTAATGGCTACACCTTC. Protein sequence: CASSFTGGNGYTF.

This chain joins TRBV10-2 and TRBJ2-5; D gene uncertain. Germline CDR1 reads WSHSY; CDR2 reads SAAADI. The CDR3 is 12 amino acids. Between the trimmed V and J ends, which lost 0 bases and 6 bases, there was a span of 5 bases. CDR3 loop: CASSESSKTQYF. The CDR3 region has the DNA TGCGCCAGCAGTGAGTCGTCGAAGACCCAGTACTTC.

The chain combines TRBV6-1 with TRBJ1-1; D is unclear. The CDR3 loop spans 13 amino acids. CDR1 and CDR2 (germline): MNHNS, SASEGT. V lost 1 base and J lost 1, with 4 bases in between. The CDR3 nucleotides read TGTGCCAGCAGTGAAGACGCGAACACTGAAGCTTTCTTT. The encoded protein is CASSEDANTEAFF.

This chain uses TRBV18 with TRBJ1-6; D is unclear. The V and J ends lost 2 bases and 7 bases respectively, with 9 bases between them. CDR3 length equals 14 residues. From germline, CDR1 is KGHSH and CDR2 LQKENI. The CDR3 loop reads CASSPESGNSPLHF. CDR3 in DNA: TGTGCCAGCTCACCAGAGTCCGGGAATTCACCCCTCCACTTT.

The rearrangement joins TRBV7-3 to TRBJ1-4; 10 bases map to TRBD1. J lost 5 bases, V lost 5 bases, and 14 bases had no gene match. Germline V lookup: CDR1 SGHTA, CDR2 FQGTGA. The CDR3 is made up of 18 amino acids. Written as DNA, the CDR3 is TGTGCCAGCAGCCTGTCGGGACAGGGGAAAAGGGGAAATGAAAAACTGTTTTTT. Its translation is CASSLSGQGKRGNEKLFF.

The V and J genes are TRBV6-2 or TRBV6-3 and TRBJ1-1; weak D call: TRBD1 (5 bases). The CDR3 loop spans 13 amino acids. Trimming cost V 5 bases and J 6 bases, with 13 bases left between them. Germline V gene sequence: CDR1 MNHEY, CDR2 SVGEGT. CDR3 coding DNA: TGTGCCAGCAGTCCCGTTGGGGGGGCTGAAGCTTTCTTT. Translating it yields CASSPVGGAEAFF.

A few counts support this clone. This chain connects TRBV19 to TRBJ2-2, with TRBD2 matching 10 bases. CDR1 and CDR2 (germline): LNHDA, SQIVND (reference sequence). V trimming: 5 bases; J trimming: 4 bases; junction bases outside the gene matches: 7. The CDR3 consists of 16 residues. The CDR3 here is CASSPFSGRPTGELFF. CDR3 coding DNA: TGTGCCAGTAGTCCTTTTAGCGGGAGGCCCACCGGGGAGCTGTTTTTT.

The chain uses TRBV5-4 and TRBJ1-1, with a tentative D call TRBD1 (6 bases). This CDR3 is built from 14 residues. Germline lookup yields CDR1 SGHNT and CDR2 YYREEE (reference sequence). Between the trimmed V and J ends, which lost 4 bases and 1 base, there was a span of 11 bases. CDR3 loop: CASSLEGGNTEAFF. CDR3 DNA sequence: TGTGCCAGCAGCCTCGAGGGGGGGAACACTGAAGCTTTCTTT.

V is TRBV28 and J is TRBJ2-7; D not resolved. CDR1 is MDHEN and CDR2 is SYDVKM in the germline V gene. The CDR3 covers 13 residues. V was clipped by 5 bases and J by 2 bases, with 10 bases between them. The CDR3 sequence: CASSPPRPYEQYF. CDR3 DNA: TGTGCCAGCAGTCCCCCGCGTCCCTACGAGCAGTACTTC.

The chain combines TRBV18 with TRBJ1-5; 7 bases are a match to TRBD1. Per germline, CDR1 KGHSH and CDR2 LQKENI. V dropped 4 bases and J dropped 1; count of bases not matched to a gene: 7. This CDR3 is 16 amino acids long. The CDR3: CASSRETGQSNQPQHF. In DNA, the CDR3 is TGTGCCAGCTCACGCGAGACGGGACAGAGCAATCAGCCCCAGCATTTT.

The chain employs TRBV28 and TRBJ1-5; 12 bases align to TRBD1. J gave up 0 bases and V 6 bases, and 12 bases lay outside the gene matches. The CDR3 covers 19 residues. Germline V CDR1 and CDR2: MDHEN, SYDVKM. CDR3: CASSLFTGTGGLSNQPQHF. Written as DNA, the CDR3 is TGTGCCAGCAGCCTATTTACCGGGACAGGGGGCCTTAGCAATCAGCCCCAGCATTTT.